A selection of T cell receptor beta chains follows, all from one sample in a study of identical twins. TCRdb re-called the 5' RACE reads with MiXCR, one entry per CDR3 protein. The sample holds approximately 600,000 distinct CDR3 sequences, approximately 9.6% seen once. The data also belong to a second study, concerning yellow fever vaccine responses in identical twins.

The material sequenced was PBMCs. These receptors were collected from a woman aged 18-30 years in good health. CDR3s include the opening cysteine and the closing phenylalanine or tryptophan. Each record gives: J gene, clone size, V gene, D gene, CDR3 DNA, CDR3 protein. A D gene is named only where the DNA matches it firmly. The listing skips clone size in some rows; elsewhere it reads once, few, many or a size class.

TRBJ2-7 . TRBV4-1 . TGCGCCAGCAGCCAATCCATCCTACGAGCGGTGCAGTACTTC CASSQSILRAVQYF
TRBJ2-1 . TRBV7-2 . TGTGCCAGCAGCCTTCTTAGCGTAGGAATCAACAATGAGCAGTTCTTC CASSLLSVGINNEQFF
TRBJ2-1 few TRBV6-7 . TGTGCCAGCAGCCCCCCGAGGAGCCATGAGCAGTTCTTC CASSPPRSHEQFF
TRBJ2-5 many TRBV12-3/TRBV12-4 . TGTGCCAGCACCCCCGGGACTCGATGGGGAGAGACCCAGTACTTC CASTPGTRWGETQYF
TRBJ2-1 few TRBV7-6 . TGTGCCAGCAGCTTAGGCACAGTCAATGAGCAGTTCTTC CASSLGTVNEQFF
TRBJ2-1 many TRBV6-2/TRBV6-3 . TGTGCCAGCAGGCCCGGAGGGAATGAGCAGTTCTTC CASRPGGNEQFF
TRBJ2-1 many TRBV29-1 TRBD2 TGCAGCGTCACTGGTCTAGCGGGAGCCTTCGGCAATGAGCAGTTCTTC CSVTGLAGAFGNEQFF
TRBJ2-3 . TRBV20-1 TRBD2 TGCAGTGCTAGAGATCTCCTAGCGGACAGCACAGATACGCAGTATTTT CSARDLLADSTDTQYF
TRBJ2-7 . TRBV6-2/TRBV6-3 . TGTGCCAGCAGTTACGATAGGGGAGCTCCTAATGAGCAGTACTTC CASSYDRGAPNEQYF
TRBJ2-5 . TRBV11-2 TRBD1 TGTGCCAGCAGTTATACAGGGGAGGAGACCCAGTACTTC CASSYTGEETQYF
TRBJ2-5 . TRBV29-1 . TGCAGCGTTTTGAAGGGAATGGGTGAGACCCAGTACTTC CSVLKGMGETQYF
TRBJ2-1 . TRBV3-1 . TGTGCCAGCAGCCGAGACTTGCAAACCTACAATGAGCAGTTCTTC CASSRDLQTYNEQFF
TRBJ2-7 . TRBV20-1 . TGCAGTGCTTTGTCTTGGGGGGCTTACGAGCAGTACTTC CSALSWGAYEQYF
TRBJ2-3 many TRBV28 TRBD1 TGTGCCAGCAGTTTTGGGGACAGGGGAACAGATACGCAGTATTTT CASSFGDRGTDTQYF
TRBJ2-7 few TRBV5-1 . TGCGCCAGCCGCCCATGGGCCCAAACCGAGCAGTACTTC CASRPWAQTEQYF
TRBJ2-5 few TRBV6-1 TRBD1 TGTGCCAGCAGCACCCCTTATAGGGGGCAGGAGACCCAGTACTTC CASSTPYRGQETQYF
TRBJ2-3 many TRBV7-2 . TGTGCCAGCAGCCGACCTAACACAGATACGCAGTATTTT CASSRPNTDTQYF
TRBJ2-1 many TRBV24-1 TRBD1 TGTGCCACCATGGGACAGGGTTCGTCCAATGAGCAGTTCTTC CATMGQGSSNEQFF
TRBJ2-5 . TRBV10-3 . TGTGCCATCAGTGAGTCGAGTGGGCTTGAGACCCAGTACTTC CAISESSGLETQYF
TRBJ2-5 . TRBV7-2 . TGTGCCAGCAGCTTAGGTCACGGGGGCACCGGGGCCCAGTACTTC CASSLGHGGTGAQYF
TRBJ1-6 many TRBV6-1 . TGTGCCAGCAGTACGTACTCCTATAATTCACCCCTCCACTTT CASSTYSYNSPLHF
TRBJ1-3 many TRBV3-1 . TGTGCCAGCAGCCAAGATTCATACGGAAGGGAAAGCTCTGGAAACACCATATATTTT CASSQDSYGRESSGNTIYF
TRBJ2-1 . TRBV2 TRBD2 TGTGCCAGCAGTGAGGCGCTAGCGGGAGTGTTGGATGAGCAGTTCTTC CASSEALAGVLDEQFF
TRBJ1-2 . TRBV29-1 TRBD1 TGCAGCGCCAGGGACAGGGGCGACTATGGCTACACCTTC CSARDRGDYGYTF
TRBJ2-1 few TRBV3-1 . TGTGCCAGCAGCCAAGATCAGAAAGGGCTAGCACATGAGCAGTTCTTC CASSQDQKGLAHEQFF
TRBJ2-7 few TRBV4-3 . TGCGCCAGCAGCCAAGACTTGGGGACCGTTGGGTACGAGCAGTACTTC CASSQDLGTVGYEQYF
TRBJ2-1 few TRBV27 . TGTGCCAGCAGTCGGACCTACGATGAGCAGTTCTTC CASSRTYDEQFF
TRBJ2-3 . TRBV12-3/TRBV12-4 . TGTGCCAGCAGAAGACACGGATCCAGCACAGATACGCAGTATTTT CASRRHGSSTDTQYF
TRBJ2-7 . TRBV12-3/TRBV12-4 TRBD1 TGTGCCAGCAGTTTAGCCAGGGGGCTATACGAGCAGTACTTC CASSLARGLYEQYF
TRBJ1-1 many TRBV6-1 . TGTGCCAGCAGTAAACAGGGGAACACTGAAGCTTTCTTT CASSKQGNTEAFF
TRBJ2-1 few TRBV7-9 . TGTGCCAGCAGCTTCCCGGGATGGAACAATGAGCAGTTCTTC CASSFPGWNNEQFF
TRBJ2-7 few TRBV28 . TGTGCCAGCAGTTTATCGGTCCAGGACGGCTCCTTGTACGAGCAGTACTTC CASSLSVQDGSLYEQYF
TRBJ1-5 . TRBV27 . TGTGCCAGCCAACCTCTCTCGCTTGGTGGCAATCAGCCCCAGCATTTT CASQPLSLGGNQPQHF
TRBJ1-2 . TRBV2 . TGTGCCAGCAGTGAATTCAGGGGCTACACCTTC CASSEFRGYTF
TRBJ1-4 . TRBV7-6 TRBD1 TGTGCCAGCAGCCGCGGACAGGGTACTGAAAAACTGTTTTTT CASSRGQGTEKLFF
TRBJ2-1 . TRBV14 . TGTGCCAGCAGCAAACCGGGACAACAGTACAATGAGCAGTTCTTC CASSKPGQQYNEQFF
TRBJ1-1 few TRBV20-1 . TGCAGTGTGCCCCGACAGATTATGAACACTGAAGCTTTCTTT CSVPRQIMNTEAFF
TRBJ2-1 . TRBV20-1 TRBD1 TGCAGTGCCTACAGGGGCGTCGATGAGCAGTTCTTC CSAYRGVDEQFF
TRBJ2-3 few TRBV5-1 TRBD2 TGCGCCAGCAGCACCCCGACTAGCGGGGGCCTTGGTACGCAGTATTTT CASSTPTSGGLGTQYF
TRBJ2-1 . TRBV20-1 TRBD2 TGCAGTGCCCCCCCGGGACTAGCGAATGAGCAGTTCTTC CSAPPGLANEQFF
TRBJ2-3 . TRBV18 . TGTGCCAGCTCACCGCGACAGTCTAGCACAGATACGCAGTATTTT CASSPRQSSTDTQYF
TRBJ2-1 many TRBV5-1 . TGCGCCAGCACCCGTAGCGGCTTTAGCTCCTACAATGAGCAGTTCTTC CASTRSGFSSYNEQFF
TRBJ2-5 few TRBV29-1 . TGCAGCGTCCGTCGACAGAGAGAAGAGACCCAGTACTTC CSVRRQREETQYF
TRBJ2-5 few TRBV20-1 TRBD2 TGCAGTGCCGAGCCAAGGGAGGGGATCCAAGAGACCCAGTACTTC CSAEPREGIQETQYF